This T cell receptor beta chain was found in a study of cytotoxic CD8 clonotypes in ibrutinib-treated CLL. Study-wide background: Responses comprised 24 partial and 2 complete; at median around 6 years, approximately 14 remained remitted and about twelve progressed.

This CDR3 has 13 amino acids. Germline assignment: CDR1 SQVTM and CDR2 ANQGSEA. The ends were cut back, 6 bases at V and 0 bases at J, with 11 bases in the middle. The assay was immunoSEQ multiplex PCR, and TCRdb's table has in-frame clones only and misses some. The sample lists roughly 200,000 clones; roughly three quarters were seen once. Study-wide findings and caveats: Higher clonality was seen at ibrutinib response and a return toward baseline at progression.

About this clone itself: Its cognate antigen is unknown.

This TCR came from a human donor with chronic lymphocytic leukemia. This specimen consisted of PBMCs, obtained after 12 months of ibrutinib treatment. This chain links TRBV29-1 with TRBJ1-1; maybe TRBD1 (5 bases). The CDR3 coding sequence is TGCAGCGTCCAGGGCGAATTGAACACTGAAGCTTTCTTT. It translates to CSVQGELNTEAFF.